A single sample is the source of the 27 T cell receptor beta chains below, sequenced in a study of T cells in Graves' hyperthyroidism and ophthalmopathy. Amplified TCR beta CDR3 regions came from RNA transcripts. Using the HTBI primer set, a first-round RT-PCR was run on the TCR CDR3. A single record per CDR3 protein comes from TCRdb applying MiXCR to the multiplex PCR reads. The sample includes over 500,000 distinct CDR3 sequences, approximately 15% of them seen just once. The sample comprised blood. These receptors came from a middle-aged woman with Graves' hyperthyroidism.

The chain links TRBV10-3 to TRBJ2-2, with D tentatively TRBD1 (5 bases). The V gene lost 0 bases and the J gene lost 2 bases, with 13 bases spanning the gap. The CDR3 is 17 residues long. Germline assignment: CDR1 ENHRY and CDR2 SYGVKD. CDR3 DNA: TGTGCCATCAGTGAGTCGGAGAGGACAATAAACACCGGGGAGCTGTTTTTT. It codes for CAISESERTINTGELFF.

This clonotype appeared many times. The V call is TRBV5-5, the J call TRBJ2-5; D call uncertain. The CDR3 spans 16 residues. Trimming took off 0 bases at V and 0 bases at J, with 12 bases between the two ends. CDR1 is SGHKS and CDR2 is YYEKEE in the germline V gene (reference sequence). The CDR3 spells CASSLEASVYQETQYF. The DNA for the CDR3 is TGTGCCAGCAGCTTGGAAGCCAGTGTGTACCAAGAGACCCAGTACTTC.

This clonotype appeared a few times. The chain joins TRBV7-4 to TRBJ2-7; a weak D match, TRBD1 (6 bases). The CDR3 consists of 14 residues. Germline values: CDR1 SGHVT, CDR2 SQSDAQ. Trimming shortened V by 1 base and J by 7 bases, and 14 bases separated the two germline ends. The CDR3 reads CASSLGPTGTEQYF. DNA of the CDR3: TGTGCCAGCAGCTTAGGCCCCACGGGGACAGAGCAGTACTTC.

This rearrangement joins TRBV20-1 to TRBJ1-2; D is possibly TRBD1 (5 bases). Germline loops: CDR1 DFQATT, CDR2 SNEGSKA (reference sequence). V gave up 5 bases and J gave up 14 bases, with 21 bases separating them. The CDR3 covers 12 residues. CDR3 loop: CSAPIFPTGSTF. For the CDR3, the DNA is TGCAGTGCTCCGATCTTCCCCACAGGTTCTACCTTC.

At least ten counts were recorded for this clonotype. CDR3 sequence: CSAANPASEAFF. CDR3 nucleotide sequence: TGCAGTGCCGCGAATCCGGCCTCTGAAGCTTTCTTT. The V gene is TRBV20-1, the J gene TRBJ1-1; D unresolved. The ends were cut back, 6 bases at V and 6 bases at J, with 14 bases in the middle. This CDR3 comprises 12 residues. CDR1 is DFQATT, CDR2 SNEGSKA, per germline (reference sequence).

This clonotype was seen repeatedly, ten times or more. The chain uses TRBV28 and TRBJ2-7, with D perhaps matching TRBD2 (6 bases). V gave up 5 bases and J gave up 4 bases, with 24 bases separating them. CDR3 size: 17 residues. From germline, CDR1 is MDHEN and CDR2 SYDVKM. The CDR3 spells CASSPHPSGGRGYEQYF. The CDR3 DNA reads TGTGCCAGCAGTCCACACCCCTCCGGGGGACGCGGTTACGAGCAGTACTTC.

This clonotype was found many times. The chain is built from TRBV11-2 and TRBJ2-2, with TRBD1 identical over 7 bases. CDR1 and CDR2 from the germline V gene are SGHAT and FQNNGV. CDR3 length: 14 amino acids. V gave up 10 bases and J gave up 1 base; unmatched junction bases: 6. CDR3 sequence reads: CATQTGLNTGELFF. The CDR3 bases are TGTGCCACCCAGACAGGGCTGAACACCGGGGAGCTGTTTTTT.

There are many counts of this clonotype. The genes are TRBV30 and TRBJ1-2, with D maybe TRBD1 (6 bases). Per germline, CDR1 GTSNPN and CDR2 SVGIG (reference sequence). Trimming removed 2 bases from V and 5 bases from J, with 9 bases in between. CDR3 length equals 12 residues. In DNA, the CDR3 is TGTGCCTGGAGTACAGGGAGTTATGGCTACACCTTC. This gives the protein CAWSTGSYGYTF.

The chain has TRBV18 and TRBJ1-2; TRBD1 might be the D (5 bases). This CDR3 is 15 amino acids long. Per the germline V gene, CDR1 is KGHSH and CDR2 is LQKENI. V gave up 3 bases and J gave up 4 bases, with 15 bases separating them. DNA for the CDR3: TGTGCCAGCTCACCGGGGGGACCCACTGGCTATGGCTACACCTTC. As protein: CASSPGGPTGYGYTF.

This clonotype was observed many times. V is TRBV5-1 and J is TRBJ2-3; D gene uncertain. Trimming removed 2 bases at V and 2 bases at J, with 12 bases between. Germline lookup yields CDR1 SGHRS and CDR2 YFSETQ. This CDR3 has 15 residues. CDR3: CASSLTQPFTDTQYF. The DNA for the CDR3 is TGCGCCAGCAGCTTAACCCAGCCTTTCACAGATACGCAGTATTTT.

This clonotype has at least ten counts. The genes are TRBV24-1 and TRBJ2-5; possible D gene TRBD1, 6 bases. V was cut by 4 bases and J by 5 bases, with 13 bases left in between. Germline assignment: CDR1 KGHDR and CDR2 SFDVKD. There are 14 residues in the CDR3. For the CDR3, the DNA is TGTGCCACCAGTGAACAGGGTTCGAGGGAGACCCAGTACTTC. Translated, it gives CATSEQGSRETQYF.

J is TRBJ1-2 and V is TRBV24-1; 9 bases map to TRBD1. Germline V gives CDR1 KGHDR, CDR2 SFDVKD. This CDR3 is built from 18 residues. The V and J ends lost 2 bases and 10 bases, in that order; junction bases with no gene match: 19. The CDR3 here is CATSDSRYTGTGKVDYTF. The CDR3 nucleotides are TGTGCCACCAGTGATTCGCGATATACCGGGACAGGGAAGGTCGACTACACCTTC.

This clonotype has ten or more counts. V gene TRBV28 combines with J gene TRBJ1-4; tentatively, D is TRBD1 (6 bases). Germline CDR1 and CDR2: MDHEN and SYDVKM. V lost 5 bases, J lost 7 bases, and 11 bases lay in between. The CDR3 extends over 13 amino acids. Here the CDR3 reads CASSVGQIEKLFF. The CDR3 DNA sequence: TGTGCCAGCAGTGTCGGACAGATTGAAAAACTGTTTTTT.

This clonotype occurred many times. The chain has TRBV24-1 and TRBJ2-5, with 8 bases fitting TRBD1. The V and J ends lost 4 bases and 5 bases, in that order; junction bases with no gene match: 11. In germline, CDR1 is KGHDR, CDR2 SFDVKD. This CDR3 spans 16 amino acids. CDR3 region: CATSDQDRGLGETQYF. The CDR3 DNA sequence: TGTGCCACCAGTGACCAAGACAGGGGCCTGGGCGAGACCCAGTACTTC.

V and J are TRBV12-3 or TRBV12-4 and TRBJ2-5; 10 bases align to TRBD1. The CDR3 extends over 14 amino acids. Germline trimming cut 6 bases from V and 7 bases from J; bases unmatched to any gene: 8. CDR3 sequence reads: CASREPGQGRTQYF. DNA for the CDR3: TGTGCCAGCAGAGAGCCGGGACAGGGGAGGACCCAGTACTTC.

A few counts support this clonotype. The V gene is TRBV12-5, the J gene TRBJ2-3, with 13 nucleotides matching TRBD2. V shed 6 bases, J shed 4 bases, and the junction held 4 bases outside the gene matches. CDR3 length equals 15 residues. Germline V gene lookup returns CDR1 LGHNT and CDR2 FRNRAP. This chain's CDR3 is CASGLLAGGPDTQYF. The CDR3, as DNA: TGTGCTAGTGGCCTACTAGCGGGAGGGCCAGATACGCAGTATTTT.

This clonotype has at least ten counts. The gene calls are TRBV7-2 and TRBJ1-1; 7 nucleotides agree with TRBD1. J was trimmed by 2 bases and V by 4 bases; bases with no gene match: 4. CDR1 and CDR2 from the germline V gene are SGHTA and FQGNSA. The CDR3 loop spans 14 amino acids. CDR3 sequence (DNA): TGTGCCAGCAGCTACCGGGACAGAAACACTGAAGCTTTCTTT. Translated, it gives CASSYRDRNTEAFF.

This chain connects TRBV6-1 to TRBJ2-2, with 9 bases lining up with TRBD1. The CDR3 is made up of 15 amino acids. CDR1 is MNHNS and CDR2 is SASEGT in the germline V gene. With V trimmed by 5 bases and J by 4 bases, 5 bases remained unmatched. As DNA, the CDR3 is TGTGCCAGCAGTTGGGGACAGGGAAGCACCGGGGAGCTGTTTTTT. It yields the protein CASSWGQGSTGELFF.

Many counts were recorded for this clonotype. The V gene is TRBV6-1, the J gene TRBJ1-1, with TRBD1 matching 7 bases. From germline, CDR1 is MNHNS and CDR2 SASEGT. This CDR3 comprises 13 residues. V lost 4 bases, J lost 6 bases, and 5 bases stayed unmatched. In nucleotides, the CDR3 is TGTGCCAGCAGTGTGACAGGGTCCCCTGAAGCTTTCTTT. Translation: CASSVTGSPEAFF.

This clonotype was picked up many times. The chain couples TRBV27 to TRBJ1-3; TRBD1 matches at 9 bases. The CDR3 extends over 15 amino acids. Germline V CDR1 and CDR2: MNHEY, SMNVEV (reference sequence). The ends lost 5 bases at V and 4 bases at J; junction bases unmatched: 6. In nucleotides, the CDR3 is TGTGCCAGCAGTCCTCAGACAGGGGGGGGAAACACCATATATTTT. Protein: CASSPQTGGGNTIYF.

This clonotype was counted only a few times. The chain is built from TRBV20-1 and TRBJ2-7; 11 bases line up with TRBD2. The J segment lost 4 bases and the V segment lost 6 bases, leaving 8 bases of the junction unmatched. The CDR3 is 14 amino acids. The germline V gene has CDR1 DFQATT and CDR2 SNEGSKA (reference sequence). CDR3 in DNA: TGCAGTGCCGATCCGGGACTAGCGGTATACGAGCAGTACTTC. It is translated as CSADPGLAVYEQYF.

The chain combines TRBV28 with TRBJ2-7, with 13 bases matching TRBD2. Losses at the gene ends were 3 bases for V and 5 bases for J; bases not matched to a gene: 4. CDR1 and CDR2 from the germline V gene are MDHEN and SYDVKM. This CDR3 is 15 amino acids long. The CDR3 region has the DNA TGTGCCAGCAGTTTTATGGGGACTAGCGGGGACGAGCAGTACTTC. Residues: CASSFMGTSGDEQYF.

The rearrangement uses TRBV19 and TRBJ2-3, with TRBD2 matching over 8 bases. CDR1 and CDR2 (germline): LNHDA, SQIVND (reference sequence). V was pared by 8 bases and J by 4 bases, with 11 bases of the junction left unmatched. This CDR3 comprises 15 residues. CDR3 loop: CASGGAGAPPDTQYF. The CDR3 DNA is TGTGCCAGTGGGGGAGCGGGAGCCCCCCCAGATACGCAGTATTTT.

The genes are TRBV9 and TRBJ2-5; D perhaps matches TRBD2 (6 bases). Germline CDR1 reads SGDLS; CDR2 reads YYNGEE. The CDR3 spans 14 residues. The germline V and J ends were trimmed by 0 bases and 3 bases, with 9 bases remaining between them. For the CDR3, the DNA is TGTGCCAGCAGCGTAGTGGGGGGAGAAGAGACCCAGTACTTC. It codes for CASSVVGGEETQYF.

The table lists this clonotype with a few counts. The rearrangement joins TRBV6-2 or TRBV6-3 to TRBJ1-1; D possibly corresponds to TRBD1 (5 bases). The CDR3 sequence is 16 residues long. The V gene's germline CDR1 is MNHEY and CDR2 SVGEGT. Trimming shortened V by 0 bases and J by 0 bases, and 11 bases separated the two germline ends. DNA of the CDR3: TGTGCCAGCAGTTACTCTCAGGAGGGACTGAACACTGAAGCTTTCTTT. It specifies CASSYSQEGLNTEAFF.

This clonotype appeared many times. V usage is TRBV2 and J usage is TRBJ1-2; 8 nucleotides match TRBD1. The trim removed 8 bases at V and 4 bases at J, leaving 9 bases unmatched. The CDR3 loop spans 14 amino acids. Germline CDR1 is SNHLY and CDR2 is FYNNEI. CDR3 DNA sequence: TGTGCCAGCGTAGACAGGGGTGAATCCTATGGCTACACCTTC. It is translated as CASVDRGESYGYTF.

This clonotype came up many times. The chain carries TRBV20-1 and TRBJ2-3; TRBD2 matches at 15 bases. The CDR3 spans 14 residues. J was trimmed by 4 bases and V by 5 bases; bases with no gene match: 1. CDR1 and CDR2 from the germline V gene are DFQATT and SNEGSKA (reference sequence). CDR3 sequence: CSAGTSGRSDTQYF. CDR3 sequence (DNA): TGCAGTGCTGGGACTAGCGGGAGGTCAGATACGCAGTATTTT.